The 24 T cell receptor beta chains given below trace back to one sample, sequenced in a study of early T cells in non-severe SARS-CoV-2 infection. Via MiXCR, TCRdb re-called the 5' RACE reads, giving one row per CDR3 protein. The sample has tens of thousands of distinct CDR3 sequences, just under 15% seen once. The sample in question was whole blood, obtained at baseline. These receptors were taken from an adult who was a healthcare worker with PCR-confirmed SARS-CoV-2 infection or an uninfected control (not recorded which).

This clonotype appeared a few times. This chain links TRBV11-3 with TRBJ1-6; a weak D match, TRBD1 (5 bases). V shed 5 bases and J shed 5 bases, with 10 bases lying between them. Germline V lookup: CDR1 SGHNT, CDR2 YENEEA. The CDR3 totals 14 residues. CDR3 protein: CASSRDGNNSPLHF. The CDR3 nucleotides are TGTGCCAGCAGCCGGGACGGGAATAATTCACCCCTCCACTTT.

The table lists this clonotype with a few counts. The rearrangement joins TRBV7-9 to TRBJ1-5; D is unresolved. Looked up from germline, CDR1 is SEHNR and CDR2 is FQNEAQ (reference sequence). V shed 5 bases and J shed 7 bases, with 12 bases lying between them. The CDR3 contains 13 residues. As DNA, the CDR3 is TGTGCCAGCAGCCTAGATTCCGTCCAGCCCCAGCATTTT. Translated: CASSLDSVQPQHF.

Only a few counts were recorded for this clonotype. The chain combines TRBV12-3 or TRBV12-4 with TRBJ2-7; D gene unclear. Trimming pared 1 base from V and 3 bases from J, leaving 10 bases between. CDR3 length equals 14 residues. The CDR3 bases are TGTGCCAGCAGTTTAGAGGTGGGATACTACGAGCAGTACTTC. Translated: CASSLEVGYYEQYF.

This clonotype was observed many times. The V call is TRBV27, the J call TRBJ2-3; unclear D gene. V was pared by 7 bases and J by 6 bases, with 14 bases between. The CDR3 is 13 residues long. The V gene's germline CDR1 is MNHEY and CDR2 SMNVEV (reference sequence). The DNA for the CDR3 is TGTGCCAGCAAAGAGATCTTTTCCGATACGCAGTATTTT. Translated, it gives CASKEIFSDTQYF.

The chain joins TRBV6-1 to TRBJ1-4; D is ambiguous. The V gene lost 7 bases and the J gene lost 3 bases, with 9 bases spanning the gap. CDR1 is MNHNS, CDR2 SASEGT, per germline. This CDR3 comprises 13 residues. CDR3 coding DNA: TGTGCCAGCAAGGGCCGGGCTAATGAAAAACTGTTTTTT. As protein: CASKGRANEKLFF.

This clonotype was seen a handful of times. V gene TRBV2 combines with J gene TRBJ2-2; TRBD2 aligns across 7 bases. The junction had 8 bases not matched to a gene; V was cut back by 6 bases and J by 1 base. The length of the CDR3 is 16 residues. The germline V gene has CDR1 SNHLY and CDR2 FYNNEI. The CDR3 loop reads CASSLQGLKNTGELFF. The DNA for the CDR3 is TGTGCCAGCAGCCTCCAGGGACTAAAGAACACCGGGGAGCTGTTTTTT.

This clonotype showed up many times. V gene TRBV30 combines with J gene TRBJ2-6; D unclear. V lost 5 bases to trimming and J lost 1 base, with 9 bases between them. The CDR3 is made up of 14 amino acids. Germline V gene lookup returns CDR1 GTSNPN and CDR2 SVGIG (reference sequence). CDR3 sequence: CAWALGSGANVLTF. The CDR3 DNA follows: TGTGCCTGGGCCTTGGGATCTGGGGCCAACGTCCTGACTTTC.

Many counts were recorded for this clonotype. V gene TRBV18 combines with J gene TRBJ2-7; 9 bases align to TRBD1. Germline V lookup: CDR1 KGHSH, CDR2 LQKENI. V lost 1 base, J lost 3 bases, and 1 base stayed unmatched. The length of the CDR3 is 14 residues. The CDR3 DNA follows: TGTGCCAGCTCACCACAGGGACAGGGCTACGAGCAGTACTTC. Its protein is CASSPQGQGYEQYF. The whole variable domain, filled in from reference TRBV18 and TRBJ2-7, reads NAGVMQNPRHLVRRRGQEARLRCSPMKGHSHVYWYRQLPEEGLKFMVYLQKENIIDESGMPKERFSAEFPKEGPSILRIQQVVRGDSAAYFCASSPQGQGYEQYFGPGTRLTVT.

This clonotype was counted at least ten times. J is TRBJ2-3 and V is TRBV9; TRBD2 aligns across 13 bases. Germline V gives CDR1 SGDLS, CDR2 YYNGEE. V lost 3 bases to trimming and J lost 2 bases; unmatched junction nucleotides: 9. The CDR3 consists of 18 residues. CDR3 residues: CASSARLAGGPPTDTQYF. The DNA of the CDR3 is TGTGCCAGCAGCGCCAGACTAGCGGGAGGCCCTCCCACAGATACGCAGTATTTT.

The CDR3 DNA is TGTGCCAGCAGCTCTGATCTAGCCAAAAACATTCAGTACTTC. Translating gives CASSSDLAKNIQYF. The chain couples TRBV12-3 or TRBV12-4 to TRBJ2-4; D gene ambiguous. The V and J ends lost 6 bases and 0 bases respectively, with 9 bases between them. This CDR3 has 14 amino acids.

This clonotype was observed a few times. The V gene is TRBV24-1, the J gene TRBJ2-5; D not resolved. V was trimmed by 0 bases and J by 4 bases, leaving 2 bases between them. Germline CDR1 is KGHDR and CDR2 is SFDVKD. The CDR3 loop spans 12 amino acids. CDR3: CATSDLRETQYF. The CDR3 nucleotides are TGTGCCACCAGTGATTTGCGAGAGACCCAGTACTTC.

This clonotype was observed a few times. In DNA form, the CDR3 reads TGTGCCAGCAGCTTTCTTCCCGGGGAGCTGTTTTTT. This sequence encodes CASSFLPGELFF. The V gene is TRBV11-2, the J gene TRBJ2-2; D remains unclear. Trimming removed 3 bases at V and 6 bases at J, with 5 bases between. There are 12 residues in the CDR3. Germline V gene lookup returns CDR1 SGHAT and CDR2 FQNNGV.

This clonotype was detected ten times or more. This chain joins TRBV7-9 and TRBJ2-7; a possible D gene is TRBD2 (6 bases). V was cut by 6 bases and J by 2 bases, with 14 bases left in between. Germline V gene data show CDR1 as SEHNR and CDR2 as FQNEAQ (reference sequence). CDR3 length: 14 amino acids. CDR3 nucleotides: TGTGCCAGCAGTTCCCGGGACTTTCCCTACGAGCAGTACTTC. Residues: CASSSRDFPYEQYF.

This chain uses TRBV12-3 or TRBV12-4 with TRBJ2-3, with unresolved D. The CDR3 has 15 amino acids. Between the trimmed V and J ends, which lost 0 bases and 1 base, there was a span of 8 bases. The CDR3 nucleotides are TGTGCCAGCAGTTTAGCAGGGATCCGCACAGATACGCAGTATTTT. Protein: CASSLAGIRTDTQYF.

This clonotype was counted only a few times. The rearrangement links TRBV18 to TRBJ2-1; no firm D call. The V gene's germline CDR1 is KGHSH and CDR2 LQKENI. V shed 3 bases and J shed 3 bases, with 9 bases lying between them. The CDR3 has 14 residues. CDR3 sequence reads: CASSPSGRYNEQFF. The CDR3 bases are TGTGCCAGCTCACCCTCTGGCCGCTACAATGAGCAGTTCTTC.

There are many counts of this clonotype. The gene calls are TRBV20-1 and TRBJ2-6; 14 positions agree with TRBD2. The CDR3 runs 20 residues. Per germline, CDR1 DFQATT and CDR2 SNEGSKA (reference sequence). Trimming took 5 bases from V and 1 from J; bases not matched to a gene: 13. This CDR3 is CSAWAVGTSGSRSGANVLTF. CDR3 DNA: TGCAGTGCTTGGGCGGTCGGGACTAGCGGGAGTAGGTCTGGGGCCAACGTCCTGACTTTC.

V and J are TRBV15 and TRBJ2-7; no definite D call. The V end was cut by 0 bases, the J end by 4 bases, with 7 bases between. This CDR3 region has 13 residues. Germline V gene lookup returns CDR1 LNHNV and CDR2 YYDKDF (reference sequence). The CDR3 region is CATSREASYEQYF. The DNA of the CDR3 is TGTGCCACCAGCAGAGAGGCGAGTTACGAGCAGTACTTC. Supplemented by reference TRBV15 and TRBJ2-7, the full variable domain reads DAMVIQNPRYQVTQFGKPVTLSCSQTLNHNVMYWYQQKSSQAPKLLFHYYDKDFNNEADTPDNFQSRRPNTSFCFLDIRSPGLGDTAMYLCATSREASYEQYFGPGTRLTVT.

The chain employs TRBV7-9 and TRBJ2-7, with 7 positions matching TRBD1. V was clipped by 6 bases and J by 3 bases; unmatched bases: 5. The CDR3 has 13 residues. CDR1 and CDR2 (germline): SEHNR, FQNEAQ (reference sequence). The DNA of the CDR3 is TGTGCCAGCAGGCTGGGACAGAACTACGAGCAGTACTTC. It specifies CASRLGQNYEQYF.

The chain combines TRBV3-1 with TRBJ1-2, with 7 bases identical to TRBD1. V shed 7 bases and J 2 bases; nucleotides not matched to a gene: 10. This CDR3 is built from 15 residues. Germline V gene sequence: CDR1 LGHDT, CDR2 YNNKEL (reference sequence). The CDR3 DNA reads as TGTGCCAGCACCCTCAAGGGGGGACAGAACTATGGCTACACCTTC. It codes for CASTLKGGQNYGYTF. Together with reference TRBV3-1 and TRBJ1-2, the CDR3 gives the full variable domain: DTAVSQTPKYLVTQMGNDKSIKCEQNLGHDTMYWYKQDSKKFLKIMFSYNNKELIINETVPNRFSPKSPDKAHLNLHINSLELGDSAVYFCASTLKGGQNYGYTFGSGTRLTVV.

This clonotype has a handful of counts. V and J are TRBV7-9 and TRBJ1-1, with D unclear. CDR3 size: 15 residues. Trimming removed 1 base from V and 0 bases from J, with 9 bases in between. Germline assignment: CDR1 SEHNR and CDR2 FQNEAQ (reference sequence). CDR3 nucleotide sequence: TGTGCCAGCAGCTTAGAGGACTGGATGAACACTGAAGCTTTCTTT. This translates into CASSLEDWMNTEAFF.

This clonotype was seen more than once but under ten times. The chain employs TRBV18 and TRBJ2-6; possibly TRBD1 or TRBD2 for D (5 bases each). The germline gives CDR1 KGHSH, CDR2 LQKENI. Trimming stripped 3 bases from V and 1 base from J, with 13 bases between. The CDR3 consists of 17 residues. CDR3 residues: CASSPLGTSSGANVLTF. The CDR3 nucleotides are TGTGCCAGCTCACCCCTCGGGACGTCGTCTGGGGCCAACGTCCTGACTTTC.

The J gene is TRBJ2-5, the V gene TRBV7-3; D is possibly TRBD2 (6 bases). The V end lost 2 bases, the J end lost 3 bases, and 7 bases lay between the germline ends. Germline CDR1 SGHTA, CDR2 FQGTGA. The CDR3 loop spans 13 amino acids. CDR3 sequence: CASSLGGKETQYF. In DNA form, the CDR3 reads TGTGCCAGCAGCTTAGGAGGGAAAGAGACCCAGTACTTC.

This clonotype was seen at least ten times. The chain links TRBV12-3 or TRBV12-4 to TRBJ1-5; D not resolved. This CDR3 comprises 12 residues. Trimming pared 7 bases from V and 9 bases from J, leaving 13 bases between. Here the CDR3 reads CASTIPGVPQHF. For the CDR3, the DNA is TGTGCCAGCACCATCCCTGGGGTGCCCCAGCATTTT.

The chain carries TRBV24-1 and TRBJ2-2; D uncertain. The CDR3 has 13 residues. The germline V gene encodes CDR1 KGHDR and CDR2 SFDVKD. V was shortened by 5 bases and J by 4 bases, with 7 bases between the two germline ends. CDR3 protein: CATSVDGTGELFF. CDR3 nucleotides: TGTGCCACCAGTGTCGACGGCACCGGGGAGCTGTTTTTT.